The 12 T cell receptor beta chains in this list originate from one sample, sequenced in a study of cytomegalovirus exposure and HLA in healthy donors. PCR amplification relied on 60 Vbeta primers (plus 13 Jbeta primers). The data were produced by immunoSEQ multiplex PCR, yet TCRdb's version contains in-frame clones alone and is incomplete. The table includes about 100,000 clones, roughly 85% detected once. The sample was PBMCs. The receptors derive from a woman in her thirties or forties in good health and CMV-seronegative.

The chain is built from TRBV7-9 and TRBJ2-7, with 8 bases aligning to TRBD1. The CDR3 loop spans 14 amino acids. CDR1 is SEHNR, CDR2 FQNEAQ, per germline (reference sequence). With 5 bases clipped from V and 7 bases from J, the junction kept 10 bases outside the gene matches. The CDR3 region is CASSATTGVGEQYF. The DNA for the CDR3 is TGTGCCAGCAGCGCCACGACAGGGGTTGGGGAGCAGTACTTC.

This rearrangement joins TRBV10-2 to TRBJ2-1; 10 bases match TRBD2. The germline V gene encodes CDR1 WSHSY and CDR2 SAAADI. This CDR3 region has 19 residues. Unmatched junction bases numbered 18, after V lost 2 bases and J lost 8 bases. This chain's CDR3 is CASSEGQGRAGGQLYEQFF. CDR3 bases: TGCGCCAGCAGTGAGGGACAGGGCAGAGCGGGAGGGCAACTCTATGAGCAGTTCTTC.

CDR3 sequence reads: CASSYSNRKWDGYTF. The DNA for the CDR3 is TGTGCCAGCAGTTACTCGAACAGAAAGTGGGATGGCTACACCTTC. The chain uses TRBV6-6 and TRBJ1-2, with D hard to call. The V end lost 0 bases, the J end lost 6 bases, and 14 bases lay between the germline ends. CDR1 is MNHNY and CDR2 is SVGAGI in the germline V gene (reference sequence). The CDR3 loop spans 15 amino acids.

The V and J genes are TRBV25-1 and TRBJ1-2; TRBD1 matches 8 bases. V was pared by 7 bases and J by 7 bases, with 2 bases of the junction left unmatched. CDR1 is MGHDK and CDR2 is SYGVNS in the germline V gene. This CDR3 is 11 amino acids long. The CDR3 nucleotides are TGTGCCAGCAAAGGACAGGGTGGCTACACCTTC. Translation gives CASKGQGGYTF.

This clone was found a few times. V usage is TRBV19 and J usage is TRBJ1-1, with TRBD1 matching 12 bases. J was trimmed by 1 base and V by 4 bases; bases with no gene match: 7. This CDR3 is built from 17 residues. Germline CDR1 LNHDA, CDR2 SQIVND (reference sequence). The CDR3 loop reads CASSRPGQGAWNTEAFF. CDR3 nucleotide sequence: TGTGCCAGTAGTAGACCGGGACAGGGGGCCTGGAACACTGAAGCTTTCTTT. The full variable domain, with the rest looked up from reference TRBV19 and TRBJ1-1, is DGGITQSPKYLFRKEGQNVTLSCEQNLNHDAMYWYRQDPGQGLRLIYYSQIVNDFQKGDIAEGYSVSREKKESFPLTVTSAQKNPTAFYLCASSRPGQGAWNTEAFFGQGTRLTVV.

The chain carries TRBV7-2 and TRBJ2-7; 12 bases agree with TRBD2. From germline, CDR1 is SGHTA and CDR2 FQGNSA. J gave up 1 base and V 4 bases, and 2 bases lay outside the gene matches. This CDR3 has 15 amino acids. The CDR3 loop reads CASSSGTSGSYEQYF. CDR3 nucleotide sequence: TGTGCCAGCAGCTCGGGGACTAGCGGGTCCTACGAGCAGTACTTC.

The chain uses TRBV6-6 and TRBJ1-1, with D maybe TRBD1 (5 bases). CDR1 is MNHNY and CDR2 is SVGAGI in the germline V gene (reference sequence). This CDR3 is 13 amino acids long. The V and J ends lost 8 bases and 4 bases respectively, with 14 bases between them. The DNA for the CDR3 is TGTGCCAGCGGCCGGGGAGGGGCCACTGAAGCTTTCTTT. Its translation is CASGRGGATEAFF.

The chain recombines TRBV14 with TRBJ2-1, with 12 bases lining up with TRBD2. Germline CDR1 and CDR2: SGHDN and FVKESK. V trimming: 9 bases; J trimming: 9 bases; junction bases outside the gene matches: 18. The CDR3 totals 17 residues. CDR3 sequence: CASSLEGTSGWLSEQFF. CDR3 bases: TGTGCCAGTTCCCTCGAGGGGACTAGCGGGTGGTTGAGTGAGCAGTTCTTC.

The chain has TRBV21-1 and TRBJ1-3; TRBD1 reflects the table's D call only, with no check against the DNA. TRBV21-1 is a recognized pseudogene. The CDR3 extends over 16 amino acids. The CDR3 here is CASSRLQGHSGNTIYF. In DNA, the CDR3 is TGTGCCAGCAGCAGACTCCAGGGCCACTCTGGAAACACCATATATTTT.

This sequence joins TRBV11-2 and TRBJ1-2; 8 positions match TRBD1. The CDR3 consists of 14 residues. V lost 4 bases, J lost 4 bases, and 5 bases stayed unmatched. CDR1 and CDR2 (germline): SGHAT, FQNNGV. CDR3 region: CASSSDRVSYGYTF. CDR3 DNA sequence: TGTGCCAGCAGCTCGGACAGGGTGAGCTATGGCTACACCTTC.

The rearrangement joins TRBV18 to TRBJ2-5; 8 bases fit TRBD1. V lost 2 bases, J lost 1 base, and 0 bases stayed unmatched. Germline V lookup: CDR1 KGHSH, CDR2 LQKENI. This CDR3 has 14 amino acids. CDR3 DNA sequence: TGTGCCAGCTCACCAGGGACAGGCCAAGAGACCCAGTACTTC. It translates to CASSPGTGQETQYF.

The V call is TRBV7-2, the J call TRBJ2-7; D is unclear. From germline, CDR1 is SGHTA and CDR2 FQGNSA. CDR3 length: 15 residues. The germline V and J ends were trimmed by 3 bases and 4 bases, with 16 bases remaining between them. The DNA of the CDR3 is TGTGCCAGCAGCTTCTACTCTAGTCGATGGTACGAGCAGTACTTC. Protein product: CASSFYSSRWYEQYF.